The 32 T cell receptor beta chains reported below all come from one sample, sequenced in a study of blood T cell repertoires in COVID-19. Profiled with immunoSEQ multiplex PCR; TCRdb holds only in-frame clones, not every one. This table holds about 160,000 clones, under 95% found once. Sequences were obtained from peripheral blood. The source of these receptors is a man aged 60 to 75 with active or convalescent COVID-19.

This sequence joins TRBV4-1 and TRBJ2-7; the D gene is possibly TRBD2 (6 bases). CDR1 and CDR2 from the germline V gene are MGHRA and YSYEKL. The V end lost 0 bases, the J end lost 2 bases, and 14 bases lay between the germline ends. There are 16 residues in the CDR3. CDR3: CASSQEGSSDPYEQYF. In nucleotides, the CDR3 is TGCGCCAGCAGCCAAGAAGGGTCTAGCGATCCCTACGAGCAGTACTTC.

J is TRBJ1-3 and V is TRBV6-5; D gene ambiguous. CDR1 MNHEY and CDR2 SVGAGI come from the germline V gene. The CDR3 sequence is 12 residues long. V lost 7 bases and J 3 bases, leaving 7 bases between the germline ends. The CDR3 DNA follows: TGTGCCAGCACACAGCTTGGAAACACCATATATTTT. It encodes CASTQLGNTIYF.

The CDR3, as DNA: TGTGCCAGCAGTTCAGAAGGGGGCAATTCACCCCTCCACTTT. Translating it yields CASSSEGGNSPLHF. V is TRBV7-9 and J is TRBJ1-6, with 7 bases fitting TRBD1. J was trimmed by 7 bases and V by 6 bases; bases with no gene match: 6. Germline loops: CDR1 SEHNR, CDR2 FQNEAQ (reference sequence). The CDR3 contains 14 residues.

V usage is TRBV11-2 and J usage is TRBJ2-1; 7 nucleotides agree with TRBD1. V was pared by 2 bases and J by 10 bases, with 2 bases of the junction left unmatched. The CDR3 totals 12 residues. Germline V CDR1 and CDR2: SGHAT, FQNNGV. CDR3 DNA sequence: TGTGCCAGCAGCTTATACAGGGGCGAGCAGTTCTTC. It codes for CASSLYRGEQFF.

This clone showed up just a few times. The chain employs TRBV7-2 and TRBJ2-2, with D perhaps TRBD2 (6 bases). Trimming removed 4 bases at V and 3 bases at J, with 18 bases between. From germline, CDR1 is SGHTA and CDR2 FQGNSA. The CDR3 runs 17 residues. CDR3 protein: CASSSKWRAGYTGELFF. The CDR3, as DNA: TGTGCCAGCAGCTCAAAATGGCGGGCGGGGTACACCGGGGAGCTGTTTTTT.

V gene TRBV5-1 combines with J gene TRBJ2-3, with D possibly TRBD1 on 5 matching bases. This CDR3 spans 15 amino acids. Germline V gene lookup returns CDR1 SGHRS and CDR2 YFSETQ. V gave up 5 bases and J gave up 0 bases, with 13 bases separating them. CDR3: CASSPDSTSTDTQYF. The CDR3 DNA is TGCGCCAGCAGTCCAGACAGCACCAGCACAGATACGCAGTATTTT.

This clone was observed a single time. The chain uses TRBV14 and TRBJ2-5, with 7 bases aligning to TRBD1. In germline, CDR1 is SGHDN, CDR2 FVKESK. The CDR3 runs 18 residues. Trimming removed 2 bases from V and 4 bases from J; junction bases left unmatched: 16. CDR3 protein: CASSQPNRGGTPRETQYF. The CDR3, as DNA: TGTGCCAGCAGCCAACCAAACAGGGGTGGCACACCCAGAGAGACCCAGTACTTC.

This rearrangement joins TRBV2 to TRBJ2-3, with D hard to call. In germline, CDR1 is SNHLY, CDR2 FYNNEI. V was shortened by 4 bases and J by 0 bases, with 5 bases between the two germline ends. The CDR3 length is 13 residues. CDR3 DNA sequence: TGTGCCAGCAGTGGCAGTAGCACAGATACGCAGTATTTT. The encoded protein is CASSGSSTDTQYF.

The DNA of the CDR3 is TGCAGCGTACTAGCGGAGTCAGATACGCAGTATTTT. It codes for CSVLAESDTQYF. V gene TRBV29-1 combines with J gene TRBJ2-3, with 8 bases identical to TRBD2. Per germline, CDR1 SQVTM and CDR2 ANQGSEA. V shed 6 bases and J 4 bases; nucleotides not matched to a gene: 3. The CDR3 runs to 12 residues.

The V call is TRBV9, the J call TRBJ2-1, with 9 bases fitting TRBD1. The germline V gene has CDR1 SGDLS and CDR2 YYNGEE. The CDR3 totals 13 residues. The V segment lost 4 bases and the J segment 7 bases; nucleotides outside the gene matches: 3. The CDR3 sequence is CASSQDRGNEQFF. The CDR3 nucleotides read TGTGCCAGCAGCCAGGACAGGGGAAATGAGCAGTTCTTC.

The chain carries TRBV19 and TRBJ2-3, with D unresolved. The V gene's germline CDR1 is LNHDA and CDR2 SQIVND (reference sequence). The ends were cut back, 5 bases at V and 5 bases at J, with 8 bases in the middle. The CDR3 runs to 12 residues. The CDR3 bases are TGTGCCAGTAGTTTACACGAAGATACGCAGTATTTT. As protein: CASSLHEDTQYF.

The J gene is TRBJ2-1, the V gene TRBV6-5; D may be TRBD1 (5 bases). Germline loops: CDR1 MNHEY, CDR2 SVGAGI. Between the trimmed V and J ends, which lost 0 bases and 6 bases, there was a span of 9 bases. This CDR3 region has 14 residues. CDR3 loop: CASSYSDTLNEQFF. CDR3 nucleotide sequence: TGTGCCAGCAGTTACTCGGACACCCTCAATGAGCAGTTCTTC.

The chain links TRBV20-1 to TRBJ1-4; the D gene is possibly TRBD1 (5 bases). The CDR3 consists of 14 residues. The V end lost 3 bases, the J end lost 5 bases, and 13 bases lay between the germline ends. Germline CDR1 and CDR2: DFQATT and SNEGSKA (reference sequence). Here the CDR3 reads CSASNQGINEKLFF. Written as DNA, the CDR3 is TGCAGTGCTAGTAACCAGGGTATCAATGAAAAACTGTTTTTT.

The CDR3 here is CASSQWAGVGDEKLFF. CDR3 DNA: TGTGCCAGCAGCCAGTGGGCAGGGGTTGGTGATGAAAAACTGTTTTTT. The genes are TRBV4-2 and TRBJ1-4; a possible D gene is TRBD1 (6 bases). V was pared by 3 bases and J by 6 bases, with 17 bases between. The germline V gene encodes CDR1 LGHNA and CDR2 YNFKEQ. The CDR3 is 16 amino acids.

This chain joins TRBV19 and TRBJ1-3; D not resolved. Germline lookup yields CDR1 LNHDA and CDR2 SQIVND (reference sequence). The V gene lost 5 bases and the J gene lost 0 bases, with 8 bases spanning the gap. The CDR3 is made up of 14 amino acids. The CDR3 loop is CASSFGLSGNTIYF. CDR3 in DNA: TGTGCCAGTAGTTTCGGTCTCTCTGGAAACACCATATATTTT. The whole variable domain, filled in from reference TRBV19 and TRBJ1-3, reads DGGITQSPKYLFRKEGQNVTLSCEQNLNHDAMYWYRQDPGQGLRLIYYSQIVNDFQKGDIAEGYSVSREKKESFPLTVTSAQKNPTAFYLCASSFGLSGNTIYFGEGSWLTVV.

The chain recombines TRBV30 with TRBJ1-1; maybe TRBD1 (5 bases). Germline CDR1 and CDR2: GTSNPN and SVGIG (reference sequence). The V and J ends lost 0 bases and 1 base respectively, with 9 bases between them. The CDR3 totals 14 residues. The CDR3 spells CAWSVLGGNTEAFF. The CDR3 DNA sequence: TGTGCCTGGAGTGTATTGGGGGGGAACACTGAAGCTTTCTTT.

The chain recombines TRBV6-5 with TRBJ1-6, with D uncertain. Germline V gene lookup returns CDR1 MNHEY and CDR2 SVGAGI. V was cut by 0 bases and J by 4 bases, with 7 bases left in between. The CDR3 covers 15 residues. The chain's CDR3 is CASSYSFLYNSPLHF. Written as DNA, the CDR3 is TGTGCCAGCAGTTACTCGTTTCTGTATAATTCACCCCTCCACTTT.

The V call is TRBV20-1, the J call TRBJ2-1; TRBD2 might be the D (5 bases). Trimming took off 3 bases at V and 3 bases at J, with 18 bases between the two ends. This CDR3 spans 16 amino acids. Per germline, CDR1 DFQATT and CDR2 SNEGSKA (reference sequence). The CDR3 DNA sequence: TGCAGTGCTAGTGTCCTTCGAGCGGTGTACTACAATGAGCAGTTCTTC. Protein sequence: CSASVLRAVYYNEQFF.

The chain couples TRBV3-1 (or the pseudogene TRBV3-2) to TRBJ2-1; 9 bases are a match to TRBD1. The CDR3 length is 12 residues. CDR1 is LGHDT, CDR2 YNNKEL, per germline (reference sequence). V lost 4 bases and J lost 14; bases outside the gene matches: 6. CDR3 amino acids: CASSPSGTGKFF. CDR3 sequence (DNA): TGTGCCAGCAGCCCTTCCGGGACAGGGAAGTTCTTC.

J is TRBJ2-3 and V is TRBV5-1; D possibly corresponds to TRBD2 (6 bases). CDR1 is SGHRS and CDR2 is YFSETQ in the germline V gene. V was trimmed by 0 bases and J by 2 bases, leaving 10 bases between them. This CDR3 contains 15 residues. The DNA of the CDR3 is TGCGCCAGCAGCTTGGTCGGAGGGTTCACAGATACGCAGTATTTT. Translated: CASSLVGGFTDTQYF. Supplemented by reference TRBV5-1 and TRBJ2-3, the full variable domain reads KAGVTQTPRYLIKTRGQQVTLSCSPISGHRSVSWYQQTPGQGLQFLFEYFSETQRNKGNFPGRFSGRQFSNSRSEMNVSTLELGDSALYLCASSLVGGFTDTQYFGPGTRLTVL.

This clone was seen only once. The chain joins TRBV20-1 to TRBJ1-2, with D perhaps TRBD1 (6 bases). V lost 3 bases and J lost 8, with 10 bases in between. Per the germline V gene, CDR1 is DFQATT and CDR2 is SNEGSKA (reference sequence). The length of the CDR3 is 11 residues. For the CDR3, the DNA is TGCAGTGCTAGCACAGGGTGGGGCTACACCTTC. Translation gives CSASTGWGYTF.

The chain has TRBV10-3 and TRBJ2-1, with 10 positions matching TRBD2. V was clipped by 6 bases and J by 9 bases; unmatched bases: 23. The CDR3 contains 19 residues. Looked up from germline, CDR1 is ENHRY and CDR2 is SYGVKD. Written as DNA, the CDR3 is TGTGCCATCAGCGGACCCCCCTCCCGACGGACTAGCGGTATTGGTGAGCAGTTCTTC. Encoded protein: CAISGPPSRRTSGIGEQFF.

The V gene is TRBV7-2, the J gene TRBJ1-2, with 10 nucleotides matching TRBD1. V was clipped by 1 base and J by 4 bases; unmatched bases: 0. The CDR3 has 14 amino acids. The germline CDR1 and CDR2 sequences are SGHTA and FQGNSA. CDR3 DNA: TGTGCCAGCAGCTTAGGGACAGGGGGCTATGGCTACACCTTC. Translated: CASSLGTGGYGYTF.

The gene calls are TRBV27 and TRBJ2-7, with 7 bases matching TRBD1. This CDR3 has 14 residues. Germline-derived CDR1 and CDR2 are MNHEY and SMNVEV (reference sequence). The V gene end was trimmed by 6 bases and the J gene end by 4 bases; junction bases not matched to a gene: 9. The CDR3 reads CASRRFRDSYEQYF. In DNA form, the CDR3 reads TGTGCCAGCAGAAGATTCCGGGACAGTTACGAGCAGTACTTC.

The V call is TRBV9, the J call TRBJ1-5; D possibly corresponds to TRBD1 (6 bases). V was trimmed by 6 bases and J by 2 bases, leaving 18 bases between them. CDR3 length equals 16 residues. Germline loops: CDR1 SGDLS, CDR2 YYNGEE. The CDR3 DNA sequence: TGTGCCAGCACCCGGGGCGACCGACAGGGCAATCAGCCCCAGCATTTT. This gives the protein CASTRGDRQGNQPQHF.

The chain links TRBV14 to TRBJ1-5, with D perhaps matching TRBD1 (5 bases). This CDR3 has 14 amino acids. Germline lookup yields CDR1 SGHDN and CDR2 FVKESK. Trimming pared 3 bases from V and 7 bases from J, leaving 13 bases between. This CDR3 reads CASSQGGAEQPQHF. CDR3 nucleotides: TGTGCCAGCAGCCAGGGCGGGGCGGAACAGCCCCAGCATTTT.

Only one count was recorded for this clone. The V call is TRBV5-4, the J call TRBJ1-1; TRBD1 might be the D (6 bases). V lost 5 bases and J 3 bases, leaving 11 bases between the germline ends. The V gene's germline CDR1 is SGHNT and CDR2 YYREEE (reference sequence). The CDR3 is made up of 13 amino acids. CDR3 protein: CASRTWTDTEAFF. CDR3 in DNA: TGTGCCAGCAGGACTTGGACAGACACTGAAGCTTTCTTT.

This clone was picked up one time. The chain employs TRBV9 and TRBJ1-6; 10 nucleotides match TRBD1. The germline V gene has CDR1 SGDLS and CDR2 YYNGEE. With 3 bases clipped from V and 7 bases from J, the junction kept 4 bases outside the gene matches. The CDR3 is 15 residues long. The CDR3 bases are TGTGCCAGCAGCGGACCGGGACAGGGGAATTCACCCCTCCACTTT. This gives the protein CASSGPGQGNSPLHF.

Only one count was recorded for this clone. The chain has TRBV5-4 and TRBJ2-1; the match to TRBD2 covers 16 bases. Losses at the gene ends were 3 bases for V and 9 bases for J; bases not matched to a gene: 6. The CDR3 has 16 amino acids. Per germline, CDR1 SGHNT and CDR2 YYREEE (reference sequence). The CDR3 spells CASSSGLAGGLSEQFF. The CDR3 bases are TGTGCCAGCAGCTCGGGACTAGCGGGGGGGCTCAGTGAGCAGTTCTTC.

The chain links TRBV5-4 to TRBJ2-3, with 9 positions matching TRBD2. The germline gives CDR1 SGHNT, CDR2 YYREEE (reference sequence). V shed 0 bases, J shed 4 bases, and the junction held 3 bases outside the gene matches. The CDR3 loop spans 15 amino acids. CDR3 amino acids: CASSLGSGSADTQYF. The CDR3 coding sequence is TGTGCCAGCAGCTTGGGTAGCGGGAGCGCAGATACGCAGTATTTT. Filled out from reference TRBV5-4 and TRBJ2-3, the complete variable domain reads ETGVTQSPTHLIKTRGQQVTLRCSSQSGHNTVSWYQQALGQGPQFIFQYYREEENGRGNFPPRFSGLQFPNYSSELNVNALELDDSALYLCASSLGSGSADTQYFGPGTRLTVL.

The chain has TRBV5-1 and TRBJ2-5; D perhaps matches TRBD1 (5 bases). V was trimmed by 2 bases and J by 2 bases, leaving 10 bases between them. Per the germline V gene, CDR1 is SGHRS and CDR2 is YFSETQ. The CDR3 runs to 14 residues. DNA for the CDR3: TGCGCCAGCAGCTTCGAGGACACACAAGAGACCCAGTACTTC. The encoded protein is CASSFEDTQETQYF.

This chain's CDR3 is CASTGVREKLFF. In DNA form, the CDR3 reads TGTGCCAGTACAGGGGTCCGCGAAAAACTGTTTTTT. The rearrangement uses TRBV19 and TRBJ1-4; TRBD1 might be the D (6 bases). CDR3 length equals 12 residues. With 7 bases removed from V and 8 bases from J, the gap between germline ends came to 11 bases. Germline CDR1 LNHDA, CDR2 SQIVND (reference sequence).